This TCR beta chain was sequenced for a study of T cells in localized non-small cell lung cancer. Whole-study findings and limits: Elevated circulating T cell density in blood was associated with longer overall survival. As only one tumor region underwent sequencing, heterogeneity remains possible. Across samples, adjacent lung featured a median approximately 60 of the top 100 tumor clones.

Comments on this clone: Antigen: not known.

CDR1 ENHRY and CDR2 SYGVKD come from the germline V gene. The CDR3 has 16 amino acids. The J segment lost 12 bases and the V segment lost 6 bases, leaving 15 bases of the junction unmatched. Sequencing used immunoSEQ multiplex PCR; TCRdb keeps in-frame clones, though not all of them. This sample carries 30,000 to 45,000 clones, approximately 88% of them seen once, and the ten largest clones take less than 3%. This sequence was found in a woman aged 35 to 75 with stage I lung adenocarcinoma. The chain recombines TRBV10-3 with TRBJ2-3; 13 bases are shared with TRBD2. The specimen comprised peripheral blood, sampled before any cancer treatment. CDR3 protein: CAISHSGTSGTNRQYF. Written as DNA, the CDR3 is TGTGCCATCAGCCACTCCGGGACTAGCGGGACTAACCGTCAGTATTTT.